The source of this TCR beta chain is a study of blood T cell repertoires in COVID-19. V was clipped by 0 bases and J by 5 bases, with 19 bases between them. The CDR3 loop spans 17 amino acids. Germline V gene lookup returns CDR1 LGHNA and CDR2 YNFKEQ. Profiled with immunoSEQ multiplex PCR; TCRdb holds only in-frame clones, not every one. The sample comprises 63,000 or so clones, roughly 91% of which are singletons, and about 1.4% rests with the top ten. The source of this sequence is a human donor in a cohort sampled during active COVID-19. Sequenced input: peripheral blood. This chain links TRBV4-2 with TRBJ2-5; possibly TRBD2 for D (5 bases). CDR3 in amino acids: CASSQEAGSAGYETQYF. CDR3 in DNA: TGTGCCAGCAGCCAAGAGGCGGGCTCTGCCGGATACGAGACCCAGTACTTC.